This T cell receptor beta chain was recovered during a study of tumor-infiltrating lymphocytes in primary liver carcinoma. Regarding the study as a whole: Researchers found tumor-adjacent and tumor-blood pairs overlapped less than tumor region pairs.

Unsorted whole blood served as the source of blood RNA, and germline DNA was extracted as well. Enrolled patients were chronically infected with HBV and treatment-naive. Note on this clonotype: Its antigen is unknown. A much larger clone differs by one base, so this may be a read error.

TCR beta cDNA was made from approximately 540 ng total RNA with a constant-region primer. Investigators got TCR beta libraries out of three nested multiplex PCR rounds, done with slightly modified ARM-PCR. With TRBV1-TRBV30 forward primers and a C-beta reverse primer, the first two PCR rounds were run for approximately 10 cycles each. TCRdb analysed the multiplex PCR reads with MiXCR anew, one entry per CDR3 protein. This table has fewer than 350,000 distinct CDR3 sequences, 55% to 65% appearing once. CDR3 length: 14 amino acids. Germline CDR1 reads MNHNS; CDR2 reads SASEGT. The chain combines TRBV6-1 with TRBJ1-3; D gene uncertain. Sequenced: peripheral blood. The receptor was isolated from a man in his forties with primary liver carcinoma and hepatitis B virus infection. CDR3 residues: CASSENSFGNTVYF. CDR3 DNA: TGTGCCAGCAGTGAAAATAGCTTCGGGAACACCGTATATTTT.